A selection of T cell receptor beta chains follows, all from one sample in a study of cytomegalovirus exposure and HLA in healthy donors. Sequenced by immunoSEQ multiplex PCR; TCRdb stores in-frame clones only, minus some. The sample carries just over 150,000 clones, 60% to 80% recorded once. The sequenced sample consisted of PBMCs. All receptors derive from a woman between 50 and 59 years old in good health and CMV-seropositive. Both conserved end residues are part of each CDR3. A D gene is named only where the DNA matches it firmly. Part of the rows lack a size; the others show once, few, many or a class for expanded clones.

clone_size j_call v_call d_call cdr3_aa cdr3_nt
- TRBJ2-2 TRBV2 - CASIRTQNTGELFF TGTGCCAGCATTCGGACTCAGAACACCGGGGAGCTGTTTTTT
few TRBJ1-2 TRBV19 - CASSIPGVNYGYTF TGTGCCAGTAGTATACCGGGGGTCAACTATGGCTACACCTTC
- TRBJ2-7 TRBV6-5 - CATRQFNSYEQYF TGTGCCACACGACAGTTTAATAGCTACGAGCAGTACTTC
- TRBJ2-2 TRBV4-1 TRBD1 CASSSTGSVSGELFF TGCGCCAGCAGCTCGACAGGGTCGGTGTCCGGGGAGCTGTTTTTT
- TRBJ2-7 TRBV28 - CASSRPTSSYEQYF TGTGCCAGCAGTCGTCCTACTAGCTCCTACGAGCAGTACTTC
- TRBJ2-1 TRBV5-6 TRBD2 CASSLEVGTSGSIEQFF TGTGCCAGCAGCTTGGAAGTAGGGACTAGCGGGAGTATTGAGCAGTTCTTC
- TRBJ2-5 TRBV5-1 - CASSLTVGETQYF TGCGCCAGCAGCTTGACCGTCGGGGAGACCCAGTACTTC
- TRBJ1-1 TRBV6-6 - CASSYIPGDTEAFF TGTGCCAGCAGTTACATTCCGGGGGACACTGAAGCTTTCTTT
once TRBJ2-2 TRBV9 TRBD2 CASSVDLAGPANTGELFF TGTGCCAGCAGCGTAGACCTAGCGGGCCCAGCGAACACCGGGGAGCTGTTTTTT
- TRBJ2-2 TRBV6-6 - CASKLTGYKELFF TGTGCCAGCAAATTGACAGGCTACAAGGAGCTGTTTTTT
- TRBJ1-1 TRBV6-5 - CASSYSTGGTEAFF TGTGCCAGCAGTTACTCGACGGGGGGCACTGAAGCTTTCTTT
- TRBJ2-6 TRBV19 - CASTGRTALLGANVLTF TGTGCCAGTACAGGAAGAACAGCACTGTTGGGGGCCAACGTCCTGACTTTC
few TRBJ2-7 TRBV11-2 TRBD1 CASSSYRGPRQYF TGTGCCAGCAGCTCCTACAGGGGGCCGAGGCAGTACTTC
- TRBJ2-5 TRBV5-6 - CASSFAGFQTQYF TGTGCCAGCAGCTTCGCAGGGTTCCAGACCCAGTACTTC
few TRBJ1-6 TRBV18 - CASSVDRDNSPLHF TGTGCCAGCTCAGTCGACAGAGATAATTCACCCCTCCACTTT
- TRBJ2-3 TRBV6-1 TRBD2 CASSGPGGTQYF TGTGCCAGCAGTGGCCCGGGAGGTACGCAGTATTTT
few TRBJ2-3 TRBV28 TRBD1 CASSPGQATDTQYF TGTGCCAGCAGCCCGGGACAGGCCACAGATACGCAGTATTTT
- TRBJ1-1 TRBV27 TRBD1 CASSPAGTGGKNAEAFF TGTGCCAGCAGCCCCGCCGGGACAGGGGGTAAGAACGCTGAAGCTTTCTTT
once TRBJ2-5 TRBV10-3 TRBD2 CAISESASGRETQYF TGTGCCATCAGTGAGTCGGCTAGCGGGAGGGAGACCCAGTACTTC
- TRBJ2-1 TRBV11-3 TRBD2 CASSLVGLAGGANEQFF TGTGCCAGCAGCTTAGTCGGTCTAGCGGGGGGGGCGAATGAGCAGTTCTTC
- TRBJ2-7 TRBV2 - CASRPNRAKSSYEQYF TGTGCCAGCAGACCCAACAGGGCTAAGAGCTCCTACGAGCAGTACTTC
- TRBJ2-7 TRBV4-3 - CASSPRVSYEQYF TGCGCCAGCAGCCCCAGGGTATCCTACGAGCAGTACTTC
- TRBJ2-4 TRBV19 TRBD2 CASSIRVAGNIIQYF TGTGCCAGTAGTATAAGGGTAGCGGGAAATATCATTCAGTACTTC
- TRBJ2-7 TRBV14 TRBD1 CASSHRDREYEQYF TGTGCCAGCAGCCACCGGGACAGGGAGTACGAGCAGTACTTC
- TRBJ1-2 TRBV2 - CASSPEGDGYTF TGTGCCAGCAGCCCAGAGGGCGATGGCTACACCTTC
few TRBJ2-5 TRBV7-8 - CASSSQVIRQETQYF TGTGCCAGCAGCTCCCAGGTCATACGTCAAGAGACCCAGTACTTC
- TRBJ2-7 TRBV10-3 TRBD1 CAISVDRAYEQYF TGTGCCATCAGTGTGGACAGGGCCTACGAGCAGTACTTC
- TRBJ2-1 TRBV25-1 - CASSEVGSSYNEQFF TGTGCCAGCAGTGAAGTCGGGAGCTCCTACAATGAGCAGTTCTTC
- TRBJ2-7 TRBV6-5 TRBD1 CASSPQGAREQYF TGTGCCAGCAGTCCCCAGGGGGCACGAGAGCAGTACTTC
- TRBJ2-3 TRBV19 TRBD2 CASSIFGAGGLTDTQYF TGTGCCAGTAGTATATTTGGAGCGGGAGGGCTTACAGATACGCAGTATTTT
- TRBJ2-7 TRBV5-1 TRBD1 CASSLGGQAEEQYF TGCGCCAGCAGCTTGGGGGGACAGGCCGAGGAGCAGTACTTC
- TRBJ1-6 TRBV30 - CAWSVLNSYNSPLHF TGTGCCTGGAGTGTACTGAACTCCTATAATTCACCCCTCCACTTT
- TRBJ2-3 TRBV7-7 - CASSPGSTDTQYF TGTGCTAGCAGCCCAGGTAGCACAGATACGCAGTATTTT
- TRBJ1-5 TRBV30 TRBD1 CAWSVALVSRGPARPQHF TGTGCCTGGAGTGTGGCATTGGTGAGCAGGGGGCCCGCTCGGCCCCAGCATTTT
- TRBJ1-6 TRBV27 - CASSFGLGQTPANSPLHF TGTGCCAGCAGTTTCGGCCTCGGACAGACGCCCGCTAATTCACCCCTCCACTTT
- TRBJ2-1 TRBV5-6 - CASSLPPPGGEQFF TGTGCCAGCAGCTTACCACCCCCGGGCGGGGAGCAGTTCTTC
- TRBJ2-7 TRBV11-3 - CASSLLLLAIPSYEQYF TGTGCCAGCAGCTTATTGCTCCTCGCTATACCCTCCTACGAGCAGTACTTC
- TRBJ2-2 TRBV2 TRBD2 CASSEVPSGRGGELFF TGTGCCAGCAGTGAGGTCCCCAGCGGGAGGGGCGGGGAGCTGTTTTTT
once TRBJ1-1 TRBV28 TRBD1 CASSRPGQGALTAEAFF TGTGCCAGCAGCAGACCGGGACAGGGGGCGCTGACCGCTGAAGCTTTCTTT
- TRBJ2-5 TRBV11-2 TRBD2 CASSLLAGASETQYF TGTGCCAGCAGCTTGCTAGCGGGAGCGTCAGAGACCCAGTACTTC
- TRBJ1-1 TRBV5-6 TRBD1 CASSQTGGTEAFF TGTGCCAGCAGCCAAACAGGGGGCACTGAAGCTTTCTTT
few TRBJ1-2 TRBV6-1 TRBD1 CASNARGAQGYTF TGTGCCAGCAATGCCAGGGGGGCGCAGGGCTACACCTTC
few TRBJ2-1 TRBV18 - CASSAPSSEQFF TGTGCCAGCTCAGCCCCTAGCAGTGAGCAGTTCTTC
once TRBJ1-2 TRBV10-2 - CASSDRTGSLGYTF TGCGCCAGCAGTGATAGAACAGGGTCACTTGGCTACACCTTC
- TRBJ1-2 TRBV19 TRBD1 CASSRQGGQGALGYTF TGTGCCAGTAGCCGACAAGGCGGTCAGGGGGCGCTTGGCTACACCTTC
- TRBJ2-1 TRBV27 TRBD1 CASTRDRNYNEQFF TGTGCCAGCACCCGGGACAGAAACTACAATGAGCAGTTCTTC
few TRBJ2-1 TRBV27 TRBD2 CASSFRGLLAGEEQFF TGTGCCAGCAGTTTCCGCGGACTGCTAGCGGGAGAAGAGCAGTTCTTC
- TRBJ1-5 TRBV28 TRBD1 CASRNTGGRSNQPQHF TGTGCCAGCAGAAACACAGGGGGAAGGAGCAATCAGCCCCAGCATTTT
- TRBJ2-5 TRBV12-5 TRBD1 CASGLGTGGPETQYF TGTGCTAGTGGTTTGGGGACAGGGGGCCCGGAGACCCAGTACTTC
- TRBJ1-2 TRBV28 TRBD1 CASSEGQGRNYGYTF TGTGCCAGCAGCGAGGGACAGGGGCGAAACTATGGCTACACCTTC
- TRBJ2-1 TRBV6-5 - CASRLGLFNEQFF TGTGCCAGCAGGTTAGGACTCTTCAATGAGCAGTTCTTC
- TRBJ2-1 TRBV10-3 - CAISEASIREQFF TGTGCCATCAGTGAGGCTTCTATCCGGGAGCAGTTCTTC
- TRBJ2-3 TRBV6-1 - CATVIPGLYTDTQYF TGTGCCACCGTTATTCCGGGACTGTACACAGATACGCAGTATTTT